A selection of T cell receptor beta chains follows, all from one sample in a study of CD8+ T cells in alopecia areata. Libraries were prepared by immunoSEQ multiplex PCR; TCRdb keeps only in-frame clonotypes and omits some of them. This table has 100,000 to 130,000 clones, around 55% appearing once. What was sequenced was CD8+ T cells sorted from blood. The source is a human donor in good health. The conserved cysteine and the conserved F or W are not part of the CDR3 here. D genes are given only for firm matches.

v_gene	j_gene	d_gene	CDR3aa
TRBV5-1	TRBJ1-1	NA	ASSLAGDEVTEAF
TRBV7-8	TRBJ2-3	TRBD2	ASSWGLAGGLPDTQY
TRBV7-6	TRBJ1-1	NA	ASSASDSLSPAF
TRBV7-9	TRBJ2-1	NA	ASSLLLGGVNEQF
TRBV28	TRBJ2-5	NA	ASRSAPGMY
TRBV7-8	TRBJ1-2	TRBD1	ASSPGQGNYGYT
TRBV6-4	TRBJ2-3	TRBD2	ASSLQASGDTDTQY
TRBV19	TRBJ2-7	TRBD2	ASSLTSASYEQY
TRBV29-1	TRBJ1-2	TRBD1	SVEHRGGGYT
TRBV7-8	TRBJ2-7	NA	ASSLRPILPWGLLLSYEQY
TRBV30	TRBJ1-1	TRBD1	AWSLQGSSEAF
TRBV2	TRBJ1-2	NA	ASSESGRNYGYT